These T cell receptor beta chains were read from a single sample in a study of blood T cells in healthy people across ages. TCRdb reprocessed the 5' RACE reads with MiXCR, giving one entry per CDR3 protein. The sample contains roughly 790,000 distinct CDR3 sequences, roughly 47% of which appear only once. Material: blood. The receptors originated from an older woman in good health. CDR3s include the opening cysteine and the closing phenylalanine or tryptophan. The order of the fields is CDR3 DNA, CDR3 protein, clone size, D gene, J gene, V gene. D genes are given only for firm matches. Clone size appears in some rows only: once, few, many, or a class for an expanded clone.

cdr3_nt: TGTGCCAGCAGGGCGGTCCAGTACAATTACGAGCAGTACTTC
cdr3_aa: CASRAVQYNYEQYF
clone_size: NA
d_call: NA
j_call: TRBJ2-7
v_call: TRBV2

cdr3_nt: TGTGCCAGCAGCCCAGCTCGGGGGACCGGGGGAACAGATACGCAGTATTTT
cdr3_aa: CASSPARGTGGTDTQYF
clone_size: few
d_call: NA
j_call: TRBJ2-3
v_call: TRBV3-1

cdr3_nt: TGTGCCAGCAGTTTGTCGGACCCTAACTACAATGGGCAGTACTTC
cdr3_aa: CASSLSDPNYNGQYF
clone_size: NA
d_call: NA
j_call: TRBJ2-7
v_call: TRBV27

cdr3_nt: TGCAGTGCTAGAGGGATCTGGCTAGCGGGAGGGCAAAGGAACGAGCAGTACTTC
cdr3_aa: CSARGIWLAGGQRNEQYF
clone_size: NA
d_call: TRBD2
j_call: TRBJ2-7
v_call: TRBV20-1

cdr3_nt: TGTGCCAGCAGCTTGCACGGGATGAGGGCAGAGACCCAGTACTTC
cdr3_aa: CASSLHGMRAETQYF
clone_size: NA
d_call: NA
j_call: TRBJ2-5
v_call: TRBV7-2

cdr3_nt: TGTGCCAGCAGTAAAGCAGGCAAACCGTACCAAGAGACCCAGTACTTC
cdr3_aa: CASSKAGKPYQETQYF
clone_size: NA
d_call: NA
j_call: TRBJ2-5
v_call: TRBV6-1

cdr3_nt: TGCAGTGCTCCACACACGACTAGCGGGAGGGACGATGAGCAGTTCTTC
cdr3_aa: CSAPHTTSGRDDEQFF
clone_size: NA
d_call: TRBD2
j_call: TRBJ2-1
v_call: TRBV20-1

cdr3_nt: TGTGCCAGCCGATGGACAGTTAGCAATCAGCCCCAGCATTTT
cdr3_aa: CASRWTVSNQPQHF
clone_size: NA
d_call: NA
j_call: TRBJ1-5
v_call: TRBV19

cdr3_nt: TGTGCCAGCAGCGTAAGGACAGGACCAGATGGCTACACCTTC
cdr3_aa: CASSVRTGPDGYTF
clone_size: NA
d_call: TRBD1
j_call: TRBJ1-2
v_call: TRBV7-2

cdr3_nt: TGTGCCAGCAGTTACTCGAGTAGGGCCGCAGCTAACTATGGCTACACCTTC
cdr3_aa: CASSYSSRAAANYGYTF
clone_size: few
d_call: NA
j_call: TRBJ1-2
v_call: TRBV6-5

cdr3_nt: TGTGCCAGCAGTACCCACCCTAGCGGGACCACCTACGAGCAGTACTTC
cdr3_aa: CASSTHPSGTTYEQYF
clone_size: once
d_call: TRBD2
j_call: TRBJ2-7
v_call: TRBV27

cdr3_nt: TGTGCCAGCAGCTTAACTAGCGGCAACTCCTACAATGAGCAGTACTTC
cdr3_aa: CASSLTSGNSYNEQYF
clone_size: NA
d_call: TRBD2
j_call: TRBJ2-7
v_call: TRBV7-6

cdr3_nt: TGTGCCAGCAGAGGACTAGCGGAAACGGCCTACGAGCAGTACTTC
cdr3_aa: CASRGLAETAYEQYF
clone_size: few
d_call: TRBD2
j_call: TRBJ2-7
v_call: TRBV6-2/TRBV6-3

cdr3_nt: TGTGCCAGCAGTTTAGAGGGAGTGACCCAGTACTTC
cdr3_aa: CASSLEGVTQYF
clone_size: NA
d_call: NA
j_call: TRBJ2-5
v_call: TRBV12-3/TRBV12-4

cdr3_nt: TGCGCCAGCAGCGACCGGGACAGGGGTCTGAACACTGAAGCTTTCTTT
cdr3_aa: CASSDRDRGLNTEAFF
clone_size: NA
d_call: TRBD1
j_call: TRBJ1-1
v_call: TRBV5-1

cdr3_nt: TGTGCCAGCAGCCTGGGGGGTTTCAGGAGCTCCTACGAGCAGTACTTC
cdr3_aa: CASSLGGFRSSYEQYF
clone_size: NA
d_call: NA
j_call: TRBJ2-7
v_call: TRBV14

cdr3_nt: TGCGCCAGCACCGAGACTCGGACAGACCATGAGCAGTTCTTC
cdr3_aa: CASTETRTDHEQFF
clone_size: many
d_call: NA
j_call: TRBJ2-1
v_call: TRBV4-3

cdr3_nt: TGCAGCGTTGGCCCAGAACAGCGGGGGGGGACCCAGTACTTC
cdr3_aa: CSVGPEQRGGTQYF
clone_size: many
d_call: TRBD2
j_call: TRBJ2-5
v_call: TRBV29-1

cdr3_nt: TGTGCCAGCAGTTTCGGCAGCGCCCACTCTGGAAACACCATATATTTT
cdr3_aa: CASSFGSAHSGNTIYF
clone_size: NA
d_call: NA
j_call: TRBJ1-3
v_call: TRBV12-3/TRBV12-4

cdr3_nt: TGTGCCAGCAGCTTAATGGCTACGGGGCCTGGGAATGAGCAGTACTTC
cdr3_aa: CASSLMATGPGNEQYF
clone_size: NA
d_call: NA
j_call: TRBJ2-5
v_call: TRBV7-9

cdr3_nt: TGTGCCAGCAGGAAGGAGACTAGCGCCTACGAGCAGTACTTC
cdr3_aa: CASRKETSAYEQYF
clone_size: few
d_call: TRBD2
j_call: TRBJ2-7
v_call: TRBV2

cdr3_nt: TGTGCCAGCAGTCTGCGGACAGGGGGCGGCTACACCTTC
cdr3_aa: CASSLRTGGGYTF
clone_size: few
d_call: TRBD1
j_call: TRBJ1-2
v_call: TRBV12-3/TRBV12-4